The 14 T cell receptor beta chains presented below share a single source sample, sequenced in a study of cytomegalovirus exposure and HLA in healthy donors. Primers for the PCR totalled 60 Vbeta and 13 Jbeta. Profiled with immunoSEQ multiplex PCR; TCRdb holds only in-frame clones, not every one. The repertoire includes approximately 120,000 clones, approximately 80% of them detected once, and roughly 13% sits in the top ten. The sample was PBMCs. These receptors were collected from a woman aged 40 to 50 in good health and CMV-seropositive.

This clone occurred a few times. The V and J genes are TRBV6-5 and TRBJ1-4; TRBD1 matches 7 bases. This CDR3 spans 14 amino acids. CDR1 is MNHEY, CDR2 SVGAGI, per germline. V shed 10 bases, J shed 8 bases, and the junction held 13 bases outside the gene matches. This CDR3 reads CATGGTVKREKLFF. The CDR3, as DNA: TGTGCCACGGGGGGGACAGTAAAACGAGAAAAACTGTTTTTT.

The chain combines TRBV27 with TRBJ2-2; no clear D gene. The germline CDR1 and CDR2 sequences are MNHEY and SMNVEV (reference sequence). This CDR3 has 12 amino acids. Trimming cost V 6 bases and J 5 bases, with 7 bases left between them. The CDR3 DNA reads as TGTGCCAGCAGCGCGTGGACCGGGGAGCTGTTTTTT. Encoded protein: CASSAWTGELFF.

Note on this clone: The same CDR3 can be traced to other DNA sequences in this sample. V usage is TRBV5-1 and J usage is TRBJ1-3; TRBD1 is a possible D gene (6 bases). Germline-derived CDR1 and CDR2 are SGHRS and YFSETQ. The V end lost 2 bases, the J end lost 0 bases, and 9 bases lay between the germline ends. The CDR3 covers 15 residues. DNA of the CDR3: TGCGCCAGCAGCTTAGGGGACAACTCTGGAAACACCATATATTTT. It translates to CASSLGDNSGNTIYF.

This clone came up once. The CDR3 region has the DNA TGTGCCAGCAGTTTATGGGCCAGGGACTACGAGCAGTACTTC. Its translation: CASSLWARDYEQYF. This chain joins TRBV28 and TRBJ2-7; possibly TRBD1 for D (5 bases). CDR3 length: 14 residues. The germline V and J ends were trimmed by 0 bases and 3 bases, with 9 bases remaining between them. Germline CDR1 reads MDHEN; CDR2 reads SYDVKM.

V and J are TRBV9 and TRBJ1-5; weak D call: TRBD1 (5 bases). This CDR3 is 15 amino acids long. V gave up 0 bases and J gave up 6 bases, with 13 bases separating them. Germline assignment: CDR1 SGDLS and CDR2 YYNGEE. CDR3 sequence: CASSVEGDWGQPQHF. In DNA, the CDR3 is TGTGCCAGCAGCGTAGAAGGGGATTGGGGTCAGCCCCAGCATTTT.

The chain joins TRBV7-2 to TRBJ2-7, with no clear D. The ends were cut back, 5 bases at V and 1 base at J, with 12 bases in the middle. This CDR3 is 14 amino acids long. Germline CDR1 and CDR2: SGHTA and FQGNSA. The DNA for the CDR3 is TGTGCCAGCAGCCGTTGGGCCAATTCCTACGAGCAGTACTTC. It codes for CASSRWANSYEQYF.

The rearrangement joins TRBV6-5 to TRBJ2-7, with 9 bases aligning to TRBD2. The CDR3 is 14 residues long. The trim removed 8 bases at V and 0 bases at J, leaving 5 bases unmatched. Germline V gene data show CDR1 as MNHEY and CDR2 as SVGAGI. The CDR3 loop reads CASGSSGSSYEQYF. The CDR3 coding sequence is TGTGCCAGCGGAAGTAGCGGGAGCTCCTACGAGCAGTACTTC.

V usage is TRBV5-4 and J usage is TRBJ2-2, with 7 bases that match TRBD2. Trimming at V came to 2 bases and at J to 4 bases, leaving 8 bases not matched to a gene. This CDR3 is built from 16 residues. Germline assignment: CDR1 SGHNT and CDR2 YYREEE (reference sequence). For the CDR3, the DNA is TGTGCCAGCAGCTTAGGCGGGAGCGGCGTCACCGGGGAGCTGTTTTTT. This sequence encodes CASSLGGSGVTGELFF. Looking up the rest from reference TRBV5-4 and TRBJ2-2 gives the full variable domain: ETGVTQSPTHLIKTRGQQVTLRCSSQSGHNTVSWYQQALGQGPQFIFQYYREEENGRGNFPPRFSGLQFPNYSSELNVNALELDDSALYLCASSLGGSGVTGELFFGEGSRLTVL.

This clone appeared many times. V gene TRBV5-1 combines with J gene TRBJ2-7; 8 nucleotides agree with TRBD1. Germline V gene data show CDR1 as SGHRS and CDR2 as YFSETQ. The V segment lost 0 bases and the J segment 5 bases; nucleotides outside the gene matches: 7. This CDR3 region has 15 residues. For the CDR3, the DNA is TGCGCCAGCAGCTTGGCCATCGGACAGGGCAACGAGCAGTACTTC. Its translation is CASSLAIGQGNEQYF.

This clone was found once. The V call is TRBV7-9, the J call TRBJ2-3; 7 bases fit TRBD2. The CDR3 runs to 15 residues. J lost 7 bases, V lost 5 bases, and 12 bases had no gene match. Germline V lookup: CDR1 SEHNR, CDR2 FQNEAQ (reference sequence). The CDR3 protein is CASSTGGPDAHTQYF. CDR3 DNA sequence: TGTGCCAGCAGCACGGGAGGCCCGGACGCTCATACGCAGTATTTT.

The chain links TRBV5-4 to TRBJ1-6; 7 bases align to TRBD1. Germline V gene data show CDR1 as SGHNT and CDR2 as YYREEE (reference sequence). The V and J ends lost 0 bases and 11 bases, in that order; junction bases with no gene match: 8. There are 15 residues in the CDR3. The CDR3 protein is CASSLDDRVIAPLHF. DNA of the CDR3: TGTGCCAGCAGCTTGGACGACAGGGTGATCGCACCCCTCCACTTT.

This chain links TRBV18 with TRBJ1-1, with unresolved D. CDR1 and CDR2 from the germline V gene are KGHSH and LQKENI. V dropped 3 bases and J dropped 5 bases, with 16 bases sitting between them. The CDR3 has 15 amino acids. For the CDR3, the DNA is TGTGCCAGCTCACCCAACCAAGGGTCGGGGACTGAAGCTTTCTTT. Protein: CASSPNQGSGTEAFF.

The chain combines TRBV29-1 with TRBJ1-2; D not certain. The length of the CDR3 is 12 residues. Germline values: CDR1 SQVTM, CDR2 ANQGSEA. With 5 bases removed from V and 2 bases from J, the gap between germline ends came to 9 bases. The CDR3, as DNA: TGCAGCGTTTCGGGCGGGAACTATGGCTACACCTTC. Protein sequence: CSVSGGNYGYTF.

This clone was recorded a few times. This may be a read error, as it is one base from a much larger clone. The chain links TRBV5-6 to TRBJ1-2; D perhaps matches TRBD1 (6 bases). CDR1 is SGHDT and CDR2 is YYEEEE in the germline V gene. Trimming cost V 1 base and J 8 bases, with 12 bases left between them. The CDR3 runs to 13 residues. DNA of the CDR3: TGTGCCAGCAGCTTGACAGGGTTGGAAGGCTACACCTTC. This sequence encodes CASSLTGLEGYTF.